This TCR beta chain was identified during a study of shared clonotypes between healthy human individuals. Across the study: The donor pool was made up of a couple of women and a few men aged 18 to 49. For every donor, three CD4 naive, three CD4 memory, two CD8 naive and one CD8 memory plates were used.

This CDR3 has 16 amino acids. CDR1 is LNHDA and CDR2 is SQIVND in the germline V gene (reference sequence). V was clipped by 6 bases and J by 2 bases; unmatched bases: 10. The data were produced by immunoSEQ multiplex PCR, yet TCRdb's version contains in-frame clones alone and is incomplete. The sample includes 2 million to 2.5 million clones, 90% to 95% of them seen just once. There were only Caucasian adults among the donors, and all lived in Nashville, Tennessee. Sequencing input: naive CD4+ T cells from PBMCs. The subset denotes: CD45RA+ positively selected. The V gene is TRBV19, the J gene TRBJ2-7; 10 nucleotides line up with TRBD2. This receptor was obtained from a man between 18 and 35 years old in good health. Some clones in this sample may be carry-over from other donors' samples. CDR3 sequence: CASRIETSGTTYEQYF. The CDR3 region has the DNA TGTGCCAGTAGGATCGAAACTAGCGGGACCACCTACGAGCAGTACTTC.